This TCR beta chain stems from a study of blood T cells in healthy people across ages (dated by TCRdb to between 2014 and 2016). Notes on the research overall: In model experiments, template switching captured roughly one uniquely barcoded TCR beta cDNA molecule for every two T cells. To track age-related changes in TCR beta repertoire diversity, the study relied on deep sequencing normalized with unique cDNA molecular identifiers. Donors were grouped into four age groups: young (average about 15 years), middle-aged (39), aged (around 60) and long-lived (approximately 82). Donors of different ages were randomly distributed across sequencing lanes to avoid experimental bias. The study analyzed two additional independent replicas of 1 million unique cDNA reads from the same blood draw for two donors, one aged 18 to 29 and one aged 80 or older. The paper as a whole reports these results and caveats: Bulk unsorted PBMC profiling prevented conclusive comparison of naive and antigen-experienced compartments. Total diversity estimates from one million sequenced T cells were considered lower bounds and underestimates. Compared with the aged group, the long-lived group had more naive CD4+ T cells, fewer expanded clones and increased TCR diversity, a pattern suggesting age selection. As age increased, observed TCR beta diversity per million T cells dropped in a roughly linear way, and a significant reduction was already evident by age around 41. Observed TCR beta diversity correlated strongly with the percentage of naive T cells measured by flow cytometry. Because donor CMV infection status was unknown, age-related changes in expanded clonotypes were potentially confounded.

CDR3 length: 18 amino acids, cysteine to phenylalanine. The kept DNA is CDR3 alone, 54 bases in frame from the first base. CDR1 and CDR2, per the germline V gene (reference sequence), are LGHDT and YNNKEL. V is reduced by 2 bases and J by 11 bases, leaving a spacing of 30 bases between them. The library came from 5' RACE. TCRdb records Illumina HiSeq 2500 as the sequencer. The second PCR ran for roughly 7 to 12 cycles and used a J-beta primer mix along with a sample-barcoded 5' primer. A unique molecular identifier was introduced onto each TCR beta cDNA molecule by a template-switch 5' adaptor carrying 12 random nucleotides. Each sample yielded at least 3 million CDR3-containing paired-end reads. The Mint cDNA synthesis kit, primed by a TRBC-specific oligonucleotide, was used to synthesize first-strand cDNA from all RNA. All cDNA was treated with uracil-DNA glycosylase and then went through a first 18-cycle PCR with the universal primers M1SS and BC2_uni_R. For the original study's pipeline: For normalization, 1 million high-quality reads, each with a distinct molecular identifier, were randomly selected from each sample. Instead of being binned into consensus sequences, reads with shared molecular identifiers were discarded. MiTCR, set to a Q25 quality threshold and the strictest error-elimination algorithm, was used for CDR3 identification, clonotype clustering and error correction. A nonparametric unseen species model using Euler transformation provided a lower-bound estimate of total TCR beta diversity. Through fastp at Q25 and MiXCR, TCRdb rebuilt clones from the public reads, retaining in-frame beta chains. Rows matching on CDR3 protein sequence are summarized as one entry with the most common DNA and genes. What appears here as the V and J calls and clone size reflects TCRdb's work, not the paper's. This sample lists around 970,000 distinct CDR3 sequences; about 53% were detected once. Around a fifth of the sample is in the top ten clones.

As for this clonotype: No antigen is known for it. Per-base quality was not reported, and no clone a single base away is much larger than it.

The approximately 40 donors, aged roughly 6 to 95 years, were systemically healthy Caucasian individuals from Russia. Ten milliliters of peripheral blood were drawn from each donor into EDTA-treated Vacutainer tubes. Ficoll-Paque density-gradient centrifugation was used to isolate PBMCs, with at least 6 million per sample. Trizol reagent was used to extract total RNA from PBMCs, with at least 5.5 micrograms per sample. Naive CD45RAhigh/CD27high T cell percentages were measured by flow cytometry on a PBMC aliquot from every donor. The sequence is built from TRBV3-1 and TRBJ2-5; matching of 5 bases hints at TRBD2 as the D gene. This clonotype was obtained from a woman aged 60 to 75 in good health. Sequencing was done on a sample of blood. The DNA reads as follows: TGTGCCAGCAGCCAACTGAGGACTCAACGAATCACTAACAATGAGCAGTACTTC. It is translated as CASSQLRTQRITNNEQYF.